Following are 17 T cell receptor beta chains from one sample sequenced in a study of blood T cell repertoires in COVID-19. The protocol was immunoSEQ multiplex PCR, while the TCRdb copy is restricted to in-frame clones and leaves out a portion. The sample yields roughly 66,000 clones, roughly nine tenths seen once. Sequenced: peripheral blood. The receptor source for this set is a human donor in a cohort sampled during active COVID-19.

This clone was seen once. This chain joins TRBV28 and TRBJ2-7; TRBD2 might be the D (6 bases). V was shortened by 7 bases and J by 3 bases, with 13 bases between the two germline ends. This CDR3 has 13 residues. Germline CDR1 reads MDHEN; CDR2 reads SYDVKM. In DNA, the CDR3 is TGTGCCAGCACCATCCTCGGGGGCTACGAGCAGTACTTC. Its translation is CASTILGGYEQYF.

The V and J genes are TRBV7-6 and TRBJ2-2, with D possibly TRBD2 on 6 matching bases. The CDR3 has 14 residues. CDR1 and CDR2 from the germline V gene are SGHVS and FNYEAQ. The V gene lost 10 bases and the J gene lost 7 bases, with 19 bases spanning the gap. CDR3 sequence (DNA): TGTGCCACCCAACTCGGAGGGAGGAACGGGGAGCTGTTTTTT. Protein sequence: CATQLGGRNGELFF.

CDR3 sequence reads: CASSITGGDGGNTEAFF. CDR3 nucleotide sequence: TGCGCCAGCAGCATAACAGGGGGCGATGGTGGGAACACTGAAGCTTTCTTT. The chain couples TRBV5-1 to TRBJ1-1; TRBD1 matches 9 bases. The V gene end was trimmed by 4 bases and the J gene end by 1 base; junction bases not matched to a gene: 11. This CDR3 contains 17 residues. Per germline, CDR1 SGHRS and CDR2 YFSETQ.

This rearrangement joins TRBV10-2 to TRBJ2-1, with a tentative D call TRBD1 (5 bases). The CDR3 runs 15 residues. Germline CDR1 and CDR2: WSHSY and SAAADI. Trimming removed 3 bases from V and 4 bases from J, with 13 bases in between. In DNA, the CDR3 is TGCGCCAGCAGTGATATCAGGGATGCTTACAATGAGCAGTTCTTC. Its translation is CASSDIRDAYNEQFF.

V gene TRBV30 combines with J gene TRBJ1-1; D gene uncertain. The CDR3 is 14 residues long. V was cut by 4 bases and J by 2 bases, with 14 bases left in between. The germline CDR1 and CDR2 sequences are GTSNPN and SVGIG (reference sequence). CDR3 in amino acids: CAWTPQLINTEAFF. The CDR3 region has the DNA TGTGCCTGGACACCCCAGTTAATAAACACTGAAGCTTTCTTT. Using reference TRBV30 and TRBJ1-1 for the parts outside the CDR3, the full variable domain is SQTIHQWPATLVQPVGSPLSLECTVEGTSNPNLYWYRQAAGRGLQLLFYSVGIGQISSEVPQNLSASRPQDRQFILSSKKLLLSDSGFYLCAWTPQLINTEAFFGQGTRLTVV.

This clone appeared a single time. V and J are TRBV9 and TRBJ2-1; 10 nucleotides line up with TRBD2. The J segment lost 3 bases and the V segment lost 1 base, leaving 1 base of the junction unmatched. This CDR3 is 15 amino acids long. Germline values: CDR1 SGDLS, CDR2 YYNGEE. The DNA for the CDR3 is TGTGCCAGCAGCGTAACTAGCGGGATCTACAATGAGCAGTTCTTC. Its protein is CASSVTSGIYNEQFF.

The chain is built from TRBV18 and TRBJ2-1; D is uncertain. CDR1 and CDR2 (germline): KGHSH, LQKENI. The CDR3 loop spans 13 amino acids. The V end was cut by 0 bases, the J end by 10 bases, with 10 bases between. For the CDR3, the DNA is TGTGCCAGCTCACCACCGCAGTTGGCAGAGCAGTTCTTC. This codes for CASSPPQLAEQFF.

The CDR3 sequence is CASHRGAYGYTF. The CDR3 DNA reads as TGTGCCAGCCACAGGGGGGCTTATGGCTACACCTTC. This sequence joins TRBV2 and TRBJ1-2; 8 nucleotides agree with TRBD1. V shed 8 bases, J shed 5 bases, and the junction held 4 bases outside the gene matches. The CDR3 sequence is 12 residues long. The germline V gene has CDR1 SNHLY and CDR2 FYNNEI.

V usage is TRBV7-6 and J usage is TRBJ1-5; tentative D call: TRBD1 (6 bases). V was clipped by 2 bases and J by 4 bases, with 18 bases between them. The CDR3 extends over 17 amino acids. Germline loops: CDR1 SGHVS, CDR2 FNYEAQ. This chain's CDR3 is CASSLRGGGTQNQPQHF. In DNA form, the CDR3 reads TGTGCCAGCAGCTTACGAGGGGGGGGGACGCAAAATCAGCCCCAGCATTTT.

The chain combines TRBV7-2 with TRBJ2-5; tentative D call: TRBD2 (6 bases). Trimming took 2 bases from V and 5 from J, leaving 24 bases between them. CDR3 length: 18 amino acids. Germline assignment: CDR1 SGHTA and CDR2 FQGNSA. DNA for the CDR3: TGTGCCAGCAGCTTAATGTACCCTATCTCCCTGAGCGGGGAGACCCAGTACTTC. It codes for CASSLMYPISLSGETQYF.

The chain couples TRBV23-1 to TRBJ1-1; D is undetermined. TRBV23-1 is an open reading frame whose function is uncertain. The CDR3 is 14 residues long. V shed 3 bases and J shed 7 bases, with 15 bases lying between them. This chain's CDR3 is CASSQRRGNGEAFF. The CDR3 DNA follows: TGCGCCAGCAGTCAGCGCAGAGGAAACGGTGAAGCTTTCTTT.

V gene TRBV28 combines with J gene TRBJ1-1, with a weak D call TRBD1 (6 bases). CDR1 is MDHEN, CDR2 SYDVKM, per germline. The CDR3 is 14 residues long. V lost 3 bases to trimming and J lost 1 base, with 9 bases between them. The CDR3 here is CASSLMGANTEAFF. DNA of the CDR3: TGTGCCAGCAGTTTGATGGGGGCGAACACTGAAGCTTTCTTT.

V usage is TRBV7-6 and J usage is TRBJ1-2, with 7 bases fitting TRBD1. In germline, CDR1 is SGHVS, CDR2 FNYEAQ. The CDR3 consists of 14 residues. With V trimmed by 1 base and J by 6 bases, 5 bases remained unmatched. The DNA of the CDR3 is TGTGCCAGCAGCTTAGGACAGGGCGGAGATGGCTACACCTTC. It is translated as CASSLGQGGDGYTF.

The chain recombines TRBV6-5 with TRBJ1-3, with unresolved D. CDR3 length: 13 residues. V was trimmed by 2 bases and J by 4 bases, leaving 6 bases between them. Per germline, CDR1 MNHEY and CDR2 SVGAGI. In DNA, the CDR3 is TGTGCCAGCAGTTACGTACAGGGAAACACCATATATTTT. The encoded protein is CASSYVQGNTIYF.

This chain connects TRBV28 to TRBJ1-5, with 8 bases identical to TRBD1. The CDR3 length is 14 residues. Losses at the gene ends were 7 bases for V and 2 bases for J; bases not matched to a gene: 4. Germline V gene data show CDR1 as MDHEN and CDR2 as SYDVKM. CDR3 coding DNA: TGTGCCAGCATTGACAGGGGAGGCAATCAGCCCCAGCATTTT. Translation gives CASIDRGGNQPQHF. The full variable domain, completed using reference TRBV28 and TRBJ1-5, is DVKVTQSSRYLVKRTGEKVFLECVQDMDHENMFWYRQDPGLGLRLIYFSYDVKMKEKGDIPEGYSVSREKKERFSLILESASTNQTSMYLCASIDRGGNQPQHFGDGTRLSIL.

The chain has TRBV7-2 and TRBJ2-3; 7 bases agree with TRBD1. The V segment lost 5 bases and the J segment 1 base; nucleotides outside the gene matches: 3. Germline CDR1 SGHTA, CDR2 FQGNSA. This CDR3 region has 14 residues. The CDR3 sequence is CASSLRGRTDTQYF. DNA of the CDR3: TGTGCCAGCAGCCTGAGGGGGCGCACAGATACGCAGTATTTT.

This rearrangement joins TRBV6-6 to TRBJ1-5; TRBD1 matches at 7 bases. Per germline, CDR1 MNHNY and CDR2 SVGAGI (reference sequence). V dropped 9 bases and J dropped 5; count of bases not matched to a gene: 13. The CDR3 has 15 residues. The CDR3 is CASNPRDRSHQPQHF. The CDR3 DNA reads TGTGCCAGTAACCCCCGGGACAGATCCCATCAGCCCCAGCATTTT.